Listed below are T cell receptor beta chains from one sample, sequenced in a study of T cells in Graves' hyperthyroidism and ophthalmopathy. TCRdb used MiXCR to reprocess the multiplex PCR reads, holding one entry per CDR3 protein. The sample includes 490,000 or so distinct CDR3 sequences, around 50% of them seen just once. Input material: peripheral blood or thyroid tissue (not recorded which). These receptor sequences come from an adult woman with Graves' disease, either hyperthyroidism or ophthalmopathy (not recorded which). The conserved cysteine and the conserved F or W are not part of the CDR3 here.

TRBJ2-7 TRBV12-3/TRBV12-4 ASTTEGGRRYEQY
TRBJ1-3 TRBV12-3/TRBV12-4 ASSQVVSGNTIY
TRBJ1-3 TRBV29-1 SAGHGTDSGNTIY
TRBJ1-6 TRBV5-1 ASSLDDSGSPLH
TRBJ1-2 TRBV30 AWRVDRGYT
TRBJ1-2 TRBV5-4 ASSLRGENYGYT
TRBJ2-7 TRBV9 ASSVELAGVGEQY
TRBJ1-1 TRBV18 ASPPDGGRNTEAF
TRBJ2-7 TRBV5-1 ASSLLTSSEQY
TRBJ1-1 TRBV20-1 SAWDQTYTEAF
TRBJ1-1 TRBV15 ATSREGEAF
TRBJ2-7 TRBV7-9 ASRSVGGSFTYEQY
TRBJ1-2 TRBV7-2 ASSLELLYYGYT